The clone carrying this TCR beta chain appeared many times. Thyroid surgery took place with no prior treatment in any patient. This specimen comes from a study of metastatic and nonmetastatic thyroid tumors. CDR1 and CDR2 from the germline V gene are GTSNPN and SVGIG (reference sequence). The length of the CDR3 is 14 residues. V lost 5 bases, J lost 3 bases, and 1 base stayed unmatched. Using MiXCR, TCRdb reanalyzed the PCR reads. Of around 40,000 clones in the sample, around an eighth are singletons; the top ten hold over 7.5%. This clonotype was obtained from a female donor with papillary thyroid cancer or a benign thyroid nodule (not recorded which). Some clones in this sample may be carry-over from other donors' samples. V is TRBV30 and J is TRBJ2-1, with TRBD2 matching 13 bases. The sequencing sample was made of blood. The chain's CDR3 is CAWRTSGSYNEQFF. The CDR3, as DNA: TGTGCCTGGCGGACTAGCGGGAGCTACAATGAGCAGTTCTTC.